This paragraph covers one TCR beta chain sequence. As handled by the study authors: By means of reference gene primer amplification, nucleated cell counts were estimated. Sequencing was performed with immunoSEQ multiplex PCR; in TCRdb, only in-frame clones are kept and a portion is missing. Clone size and the V and J calls come from that table; the DNA yielded D and trimming. The table includes more than 200,000 clones, about 88% detected once. The data were taken from a study of blood T cell repertoires in COVID-19. Whole-study context: Some COVID-19 samples were acute and others convalescent; all came from the United States, Italy and Spain. Sample material is recorded as cDNA or gDNA derived from T cells, B-cell-depleted T cells, or PBMCs.

In germline, CDR1 is MNHEY, CDR2 SVGAGI. The CDR3 is 14 amino acids. Trimming left V 2 bases short and J 0 bases short, with 7 bases between. The receptor was isolated from a man between 65 and 85 years old with acute or convalescent COVID-19. The genes are TRBV6-5 and TRBJ1-1; TRBD1 might be the D (5 bases). Sequenced input: peripheral blood. The CDR3 here is CASSYGQMNTEAFF. The CDR3 nucleotides read TGTGCCAGCAGTTACGGACAAATGAACACTGAAGCTTTCTTT.